These T cell receptor beta chains were read from a single sample in a study of blood T cells in healthy people across ages. TCRdb itself ran the 5' RACE reads through MiXCR, one entry per CDR3 protein. The table has 650,000 or so distinct CDR3 sequences, over 40% seen once. Sequenced input: blood. Receptors originate from a woman older than 75 in good health. Both conserved end residues are part of each CDR3. D genes are given only for firm matches. Some rows mark clone size as missing; the rest say once, few, many or name a class of expanded clone.

V	J	size	D	DNA	CDR3
TRBV30	TRBJ2-7	many	.	TGTGCCTGGAGTGTAGTCTACGAGCAGTACTTC	CAWSVVYEQYF
TRBV2	TRBJ2-1	few	TRBD2	TGTGCCAGCAAAAGCGGGGGGGGTTACAATGAGCAGTTCTTC	CASKSGGGYNEQFF
TRBV6-1	TRBJ2-7	few	.	TGTGCCAGCAGTGAAGCTCTCGGGATTCTCACCTACGAGCAGTACTTC	CASSEALGILTYEQYF
TRBV7-2	TRBJ1-5	many	.	TGTGCCAGCAGCCTACAGGGTGCCAGCCAGCCCCAGCATTTT	CASSLQGASQPQHF
TRBV7-9	TRBJ2-2	.	.	TGTGCCAGTCAGCCGGAATACACCGGGGAGCTGTTTTTT	CASQPEYTGELFF
TRBV28	TRBJ1-6	few	TRBD1	TGTGCCAGCAGTGACTGGGACAGGGGGAATTCACCCCTCCACTTT	CASSDWDRGNSPLHF
TRBV7-2	TRBJ1-2	.	.	TGTGCCAGCAGCTTGTTGTCCCCTGGAGGAAAGGGCTACACCTTC	CASSLLSPGGKGYTF
TRBV11-2	TRBJ2-6	.	.	TGTGCCAGCAGCTTTTCAGGGGACACATCCTTCTCTGGGGCCAACGTCCTGACTTTC	CASSFSGDTSFSGANVLTF
TRBV12-3/TRBV12-4	TRBJ1-1	.	.	TGTGCCAGCAGTTTTTACACAACGAACACTGAAGCTTTCTTT	CASSFYTTNTEAFF
TRBV12-3/TRBV12-4	TRBJ1-2	.	.	TGTGCCAGCAGCACACCGGGACAAGGTTATGGCTACACCTTC	CASSTPGQGYGYTF
TRBV6-5	TRBJ2-2	.	.	TGTGCCAGCAGTTACTCGGCAGGTTCGAACACCGGGGAGCTGTTTTTT	CASSYSAGSNTGELFF
TRBV5-1	TRBJ2-1	once	.	TGCGCCAGCGGCTTAGGCTACAATGAGCAGTTCTTC	CASGLGYNEQFF
TRBV7-9	TRBJ2-7	once	.	TGTGCCAGCAGCTTCTTGACGGGATACCCATACGAGCAGTACTTC	CASSFLTGYPYEQYF
TRBV12-3/TRBV12-4	TRBJ2-1	.	TRBD1	TGTGCCAGCAGTTTGAGTGCAGGGGGCGGCGAGCAGTTCTTC	CASSLSAGGGEQFF
TRBV6-5	TRBJ2-3	.	TRBD1	TGTGCCAGCAGTTACTCGATAACAGGGGGCGCAGATACGCAGTATTTT	CASSYSITGGADTQYF
TRBV21-1	TRBJ1-2	.	.	TGTGCCAGCAGCCGAAGTAAGGAGGTCTATGGCTACACCTTC	CASSRSKEVYGYTF
TRBV10-3	TRBJ2-1	.	.	TGTGCCATCAGCCCGACAGCTTACAATGAGCAGTTCTTC	CAISPTAYNEQFF
TRBV20-1	TRBJ1-5	.	.	TGCAGTGCTAGCAAGCCGACAGAGAGCAATCAGCCCCAGCATTTT	CSASKPTESNQPQHF
TRBV7-9	TRBJ2-6	.	.	TGTGCCAGCAGCTTTAGGACGGGAGGGGCCAACGTCCTGACTTTC	CASSFRTGGANVLTF
TRBV29-1	TRBJ1-1	.	.	TGCAGCGTTGCGAGGGGACTTGAAGCTTTCTTT	CSVARGLEAFF
TRBV30	TRBJ1-5	.	TRBD1	TGTGCCTGGAGTGTAGGGACAGGGGGTCAGCCCCAGCATTTT	CAWSVGTGGQPQHF
TRBV11-3	TRBJ2-7	.	TRBD1	TGTGCCAGCAGCTCGACAGGGTACCCCTACGAGCAGTACTTC	CASSSTGYPYEQYF
TRBV14	TRBJ2-5	.	.	TGTGCCAGCAGCCCGAGAACAGAGGGTGAGCAGTACTTC	CASSPRTEGEQYF
TRBV28	TRBJ2-7	.	.	TGTGCCAGCAGTTTCGGGGACCCAACTTCCTACGAGCAGTACTTC	CASSFGDPTSYEQYF
TRBV10-2	TRBJ2-7	many	.	TGCGCCAGCCGGGATCTTTCACCCTACGAGCAGTACTTC	CASRDLSPYEQYF
TRBV20-1	TRBJ1-5	once	TRBD1	TGCAGTGCTAGAGATCCGGGCCGCGGGACAGCGAATCAGCCCCAGCATTTT	CSARDPGRGTANQPQHF
TRBV7-9	TRBJ1-1	few	TRBD1	TGTGCCAGCAGCCCAAGACAGGGAGAGGGCACTGAAGCTTTCTTT	CASSPRQGEGTEAFF
TRBV12-3/TRBV12-4	TRBJ2-4	many	.	TGTGCCAGCAGTTTGGCCAGTCCCAAAAACATTCAGTACTTC	CASSLASPKNIQYF